This T cell receptor beta chain was captured in a study of shared clonotypes between healthy human individuals. TCRdb keeps only in-frame clones here, not all; method: immunoSEQ multiplex PCR. This sample has about 1.4 million clones; roughly 96% occur once, and the top ten carry roughly 1.2%. Comments on this clone: The target antigen is unknown.

Study-wide results and limits: Naive subsets typically showed greater estimated richness than memory subsets. Unshared clonotypes carried lower generation probabilities than those common to all four donors.

CD4+ cell separation produced CD45RA+ naive and CD45RA-negative memory subsets. Material: naive CD4+ T cells sorted from blood. Subset denoted: CD45RA+ positively selected. The clonotype originates from a man younger than 40 in good health.

The CDR3 reads CASIQGRSYNEQFF. CDR3 bases: TGTGCCAGCATACAGGGAAGATCCTACAATGAGCAGTTCTTC. The gene calls are TRBV6-1 and TRBJ2-1, with TRBD1 as a possible D gene (6 bases). The length of the CDR3 is 14 residues. Between the trimmed V and J ends, which lost 7 bases and 1 base, there was a span of 11 bases. Germline CDR1 MNHNS, CDR2 SASEGT.